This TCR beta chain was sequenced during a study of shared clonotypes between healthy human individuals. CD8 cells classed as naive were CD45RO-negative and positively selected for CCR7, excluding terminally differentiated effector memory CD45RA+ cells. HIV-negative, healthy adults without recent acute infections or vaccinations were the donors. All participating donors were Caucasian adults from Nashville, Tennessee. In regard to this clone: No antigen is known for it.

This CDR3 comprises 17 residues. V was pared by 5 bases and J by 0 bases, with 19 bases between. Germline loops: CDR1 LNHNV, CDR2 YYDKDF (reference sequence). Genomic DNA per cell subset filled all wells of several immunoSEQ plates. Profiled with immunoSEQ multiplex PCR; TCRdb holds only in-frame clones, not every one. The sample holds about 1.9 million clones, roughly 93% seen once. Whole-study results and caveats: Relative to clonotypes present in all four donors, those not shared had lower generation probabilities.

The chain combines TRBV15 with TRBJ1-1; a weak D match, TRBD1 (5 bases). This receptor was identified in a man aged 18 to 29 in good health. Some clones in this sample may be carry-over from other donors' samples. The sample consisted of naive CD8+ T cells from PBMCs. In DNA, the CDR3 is TGTGCCACCAGCGGGGGAATCTCAGGTTTCCTGAACACTGAAGCTTTCTTT. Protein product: CATSGGISGFLNTEAFF.